This is a list of T cell receptor beta chains from one sample in a study of blood T cell repertoires in COVID-19. The data were produced by immunoSEQ multiplex PCR, yet TCRdb's version contains in-frame clones alone and is incomplete. Of roughly 400,000 clones listed, 75% to 90% are singletons. What was sequenced was PBMCs or T cells enriched from blood (not recorded which). The receptors were sampled from a young man who had recovered from COVID-19. The CDR3 runs from the conserved cysteine through the conserved F or W. A D gene is named only where the DNA matches it firmly. A clone size is listed for some rows: how often the clone was seen (once, few, many), or a class if it is expanded.

cdr3_aa | cdr3_nt | clone_size | j_call | d_call | v_call
CATGTSGYEQYF | TGTGCAACCGGGACTAGCGGATACGAGCAGTACTTC | NA | TRBJ2-7 | TRBD2 | TRBV5-5
CASSHKREVGTDTQYF | TGTGCCAGCAGCCACAAGCGGGAGGTCGGGACAGATACGCAGTATTTT | NA | TRBJ2-3 | TRBD2 | TRBV3-1/TRBV3-2
CASSLGTPYEQYF | TGCGCCAGCAGCCTCGGGACACCCTACGAGCAGTACTTC | few | TRBJ2-7 | NA | TRBV5-1
CASSLPGGSSYGYTF | TGTGCCAGCAGTCTCCCAGGGGGCTCAAGCTATGGCTACACCTTC | NA | TRBJ1-2 | TRBD1 | TRBV28
CSAVGTGGSGYTF | TGCAGCGCCGTGGGGACAGGGGGCTCTGGCTACACCTTC | NA | TRBJ1-2 | TRBD1 | TRBV29-1
CASSLTGAHEKLFF | TGTGCCAGCAGTTTAACAGGGGCTCATGAAAAACTGTTTTTT | NA | TRBJ1-4 | TRBD1 | TRBV27
CASSGTGQGSLISGNTIYF | TGTGCCAGCTCAGGGACGGGACAGGGGTCCCTTATCTCTGGAAACACCATATATTTT | NA | TRBJ1-3 | TRBD1 | TRBV18
CASSLEPSGSREQFF | TGTGCCAGCAGCTTAGAGCCTAGCGGGAGTCGTGAGCAGTTCTTC | NA | TRBJ2-1 | TRBD2 | TRBV11-2
CASSQPLAGGTYNEQFF | TGTGCCAGCAGCCAGCCCCTAGCGGGAGGGACCTACAATGAGCAGTTCTTC | NA | TRBJ2-1 | TRBD2 | TRBV7-2
CASSTGSGLAGDHEQYF | TGTGCCAGTAGTACCGGATCAGGGCTAGCGGGAGACCACGAGCAGTACTTC | NA | TRBJ2-7 | TRBD2 | TRBV19
CASSLGREQFF | TGTGCCAGCAGCTTAGGTCGGGAGCAGTTCTTC | NA | TRBJ2-1 | NA | TRBV11-3
CASSPTGTGLREQYF | TGTGCCAGCAGCCCCACCGGGACAGGGTTGCGTGAGCAGTACTTC | NA | TRBJ2-7 | TRBD1 | TRBV7-8
CASSFGLDYNEQFF | TGTGCCAGCAGCTTTGGACTAGACTACAATGAGCAGTTCTTC | NA | TRBJ2-1 | TRBD2 | TRBV5-4
CASSLVGHPSYEQYF | TGTGCCAGCAGCTTAGTGGGACATCCGTCCTACGAGCAGTACTTC | once | TRBJ2-7 | NA | TRBV11-2
CASTPGRVSGNTIYF | TGTGCCAGCACTCCAGGCCGAGTCTCTGGAAACACCATATATTTT | few | TRBJ1-3 | NA | TRBV2
CASRRGAGRLNEQFF | TGTGCCAGTAGGAGGGGCGCGGGGCGATTGAATGAGCAGTTCTTC | NA | TRBJ2-1 | NA | TRBV19
CATSPSSVDTQYF | TGTGCCACCAGCCCATCTAGCGTAGATACGCAGTATTTT | once | TRBJ2-3 | NA | TRBV24-1
CASSQTAGGGAFF | TGTGCCAGCAGCCAAACAGCGGGGGGGGGTGCTTTCTTT | NA | TRBJ1-1 | NA | TRBV3-1/TRBV3-2
CASSDGSDRGWQPQHF | TGTGCCAGCAGTGACGGGTCCGACAGGGGATGGCAGCCCCAGCATTTT | few | TRBJ1-5 | TRBD1 | TRBV2
CASSIRTGANGNQPQHF | TGTGCCAGTAGTATCAGGACAGGTGCGAACGGCAATCAGCCCCAGCATTTT | NA | TRBJ1-5 | TRBD1 | TRBV19
CASTVRPETQYF | TGTGCCAGCACGGTGCGGCCAGAGACCCAGTACTTC | NA | TRBJ2-5 | NA | TRBV2
CASSPRSGGRYNEQFF | TGTGCCAGCAGCCCACGGTCGGGAGGACGCTACAATGAGCAGTTCTTC | NA | TRBJ2-1 | TRBD2 | TRBV7-9
CASSLEGPVIGAFF | TGTGCCAGCAGTTTAGAGGGCCCCGTAATCGGAGCTTTCTTT | NA | TRBJ1-1 | NA | TRBV28
CASSLPGQPNTEAFF | TGCGCCAGCAGCTTACCGGGACAACCGAACACTGAAGCTTTCTTT | NA | TRBJ1-1 | NA | TRBV5-1
CASSQMGGDHEQYF | TGTGCCAGCAGTCAAATGGGAGGGGACCACGAGCAGTACTTC | NA | TRBJ2-7 | TRBD2 | TRBV9
CASSLDRGLFGYTF | TGTGCCAGCAGCCTCGACAGGGGGCTGTTCGGCTACACCTTC | NA | TRBJ1-2 | TRBD1 | TRBV11-2
CASNLGQGIRYGYTF | TGTGCCAGCAATCTGGGACAGGGGATTCGGTATGGCTACACCTTC | NA | TRBJ1-2 | TRBD1 | TRBV28
CATSDPRPGLAGSSTDTQYF | TGTGCCACCAGTGATCCACGGCCGGGACTAGCGGGATCGAGCACAGATACGCAGTATTTT | NA | TRBJ2-3 | TRBD2 | TRBV24-1
CASRQTRSSYEQYF | TGCGCCAGCAGGCAAACGCGGAGCTCCTACGAGCAGTACTTC | NA | TRBJ2-7 | NA | TRBV10-2
CASSSTDTQYF | TGCGCCAGCAGCTCTACAGATACGCAGTATTTT | NA | TRBJ2-3 | NA | TRBV5-1
CASSFDRATEAFF | TGTGCCAGCAGCTTTGACAGAGCCACTGAAGCTTTCTTT | NA | TRBJ1-1 | NA | TRBV27
CSAPLRQGANEKLFF | TGCAGCGCTCCGCTTCGGCAGGGGGCTAATGAAAAACTGTTTTTT | NA | TRBJ1-4 | TRBD1 | TRBV29-1
CASSLWGEKGETQYF | TGTGCCAGCAGTTTATGGGGGGAGAAAGGAGAGACCCAGTACTTC | NA | TRBJ2-5 | NA | TRBV27
CASMNGGTSLGEQYF | TGTGCCAGCATGAACGGGGGGACTAGTTTGGGTGAGCAGTACTTC | NA | TRBJ2-7 | TRBD2 | TRBV2
CASSEFREGYEQYF | TGTGCCAGCAGTGAGTTCAGGGAAGGGTACGAGCAGTACTTC | NA | TRBJ2-7 | NA | TRBV2
CATRRDYITGELFF | TGTGCCACCCGGAGGGATTATATCACCGGGGAGCTGTTTTTT | NA | TRBJ2-2 | NA | TRBV7-9
CASRTNLVSNEQFF | TGTGCCAGCAGAACGAACCTAGTTTCCAATGAGCAGTTCTTC | NA | TRBJ2-1 | NA | TRBV5-6
CSVRRSETQYF | TGCAGCGTTCGCAGGTCAGAGACCCAGTACTTC | NA | TRBJ2-5 | NA | TRBV29-1
CASSQTGEQFF | TGTGCCAGCTCCCAGACAGGGGAGCAGTTCTTC | once | TRBJ2-1 | TRBD1 | TRBV18
CASTSLTWSNEQFF | TGTGCCAGCACCTCACTGACTTGGTCCAATGAGCAGTTCTTC | NA | TRBJ2-1 | NA | TRBV2
CASRQGFLLDGYTF | TGTGCCAGCAGACAGGGTTTTCTTCTAGATGGCTACACCTTC | NA | TRBJ1-2 | NA | TRBV28
CASSYSGTGPSYEQYF | TGTGCCAGCAGTTACTCGGGGACAGGGCCTTCCTACGAGCAGTACTTC | NA | TRBJ2-7 | TRBD1 | TRBV6-5
CASSLGGDPYEQYF | TGTGCCAGCAGTTTGGGCGGGGATCCCTACGAGCAGTACTTC | NA | TRBJ2-7 | NA | TRBV28
CASSEGLDTGELFF | TGTGCCAGCAGTGAGGGATTGGACACCGGGGAGCTGTTTTTT | NA | TRBJ2-2 | NA | TRBV6-2/TRBV6-3
CASSLGRGNTEAFF | TGTGCCAGCAGTTTGGGGCGGGGGAACACTGAAGCTTTCTTT | NA | TRBJ1-1 | NA | TRBV27
CASSLGIGGIGYNEQFF | TGTGCCAGCAGCTTAGGCATTGGCGGGATTGGCTACAATGAGCAGTTCTTC | NA | TRBJ2-1 | NA | TRBV7-6
CASSRLAGLTDTQYF | TGCGCCAGCAGTAGACTAGCGGGACTCACAGATACGCAGTATTTT | NA | TRBJ2-3 | TRBD2 | TRBV10-2
CASGRSSTDTQYF | TGTGCCAGCGGGAGGTCTAGCACAGATACGCAGTATTTT | NA | TRBJ2-3 | NA | TRBV7-3
CASRELGQSNYGYTF | TGTGCCAGCAGGGAACTGGGGCAGTCGAACTATGGCTACACCTTC | NA | TRBJ1-2 | NA | TRBV28
CASSWGEGGTNEKLFF | TGTGCCAGCAGCTGGGGGGAGGGAGGAACTAATGAAAAACTGTTTTTT | NA | TRBJ1-4 | NA | TRBV11-2
CASSRGLAYNEQFF | TGTGCCAGCAGCCGAGGACTAGCCTACAATGAGCAGTTCTTC | NA | TRBJ2-1 | TRBD2 | TRBV7-8
CAWSRGTGELFF | TGTGCCTGGAGTCGGGGGACCGGGGAGCTGTTTTTT | NA | TRBJ2-2 | NA | TRBV30
CASSLGLVTGPYNEQFF | TGTGCCAGCAGCTTAGGTCTAGTGACAGGGCCCTACAATGAGCAGTTCTTC | NA | TRBJ2-1 | TRBD1 | TRBV7-9
CASTRRAGADTQYF | TGTGCCAGTACCCGACGGGCGGGGGCAGATACGCAGTATTTT | NA | TRBJ2-3 | TRBD2 | TRBV19
CASSSTMNTEAFF | TGTGCCAGCAGCTCCACTATGAACACTGAAGCTTTCTTT | NA | TRBJ1-1 | NA | TRBV14
CAWSVGYEQYF | TGTGCCTGGAGTGTCGGGTACGAGCAGTACTTC | NA | TRBJ2-7 | NA | TRBV30
CASSLGPDGYTF | TGTGCCAGCAGTCTGGGCCCGGATGGCTACACCTTC | NA | TRBJ1-2 | NA | TRBV2
CASSLGSGEQYF | TGTGCCAGCAGTTTGGGTTCGGGCGAGCAGTACTTC | NA | TRBJ2-7 | NA | TRBV27
CATSRLAGLSHEQYF | TGTGCCACCAGCAGACTAGCGGGATTGTCCCACGAGCAGTACTTC | NA | TRBJ2-7 | TRBD2 | TRBV15